This T cell receptor (beta chain) derives from a study of blood T cell repertoires in COVID-19. Turning to the study itself: The samples span acute and convalescent COVID-19 from the United States, Italy and Spain. Sources were T cells, B-cell-depleted T cells, or PBMCs; the material itself was cDNA or gDNA.

This CDR3 is built from 15 residues. CDR1 and CDR2 (germline): PRHDT, FYEKMQ (reference sequence). J lost 4 bases, V lost 4 bases, and 4 bases had no gene match. Methods used by the authors: Nucleated cell number was recorded as an estimate derived from reference gene primer amplification. Data came from immunoSEQ multiplex PCR; TCRdb stores just in-frame clones and leaves some out. The V and J calls and the clone size are those of that table, but D and trimming were determined from the DNA. The repertoire holds more than 200,000 clones, with around 83% as singletons. This chain uses TRBV13 with TRBJ2-1; 10 bases align to TRBD2. The sequencing input was peripheral blood. The TCR originated in an older man with acute or convalescent COVID-19. CDR3 nucleotides: TGTGCCAGCAGCTCAAGCGGGAGGGCTTACAATGAGCAGTTCTTC. Protein product: CASSSSGRAYNEQFF.